Only a few counts were recorded for the clone carrying this T cell receptor (beta chain). The antigen remains unidentified. The treatment here: approximately 11-day PBMC culture with coronavirus spike peptide pools or control peptides (ViraFEST assay). Germline lookup yields CDR1 MNHEY and CDR2 SVGEGT. Trimming removed 2 bases from V and 0 bases from J, with 15 bases in between. The CDR3 runs to 17 residues. This sample is part of a study of vaccination and CD4 T cells after COVID-19. Study in general: Convalescent patients were SARS-CoV-2 positive by nasal swab PCR; nine or ten mild, one severe. Median draw time for post-COVID samples was roughly 96 days post-diagnosis (range 35 to 161). Collection of post-vaccine samples followed dose two by a median approximately 69 days, spanning a range of 14 to 241.

The Oncomine TCR Beta short-read assay was applied to DNA of cultured CD4+ T cells. TCRdb called the PCR reads again in MiXCR, with one record for every CDR3 protein. Of 20,000 to 25,000 distinct CDR3 sequences listed, around 35% are singletons. This TCR was recovered from a human donor who had recovered from COVID-19. This chain links TRBV6-2 or TRBV6-3 with TRBJ2-3, with D perhaps TRBD1 or TRBD2 (7 bases each). The material sequenced was CD4+ T cells from blood, cultured in vitro, taken before SARS-CoV-2 vaccination. DNA for the CDR3: TGTGCCAGCAGTTACGGGGGAGGGGGCCGCAGCACAGATACGCAGTATTTT. Its translation: CASSYGGGGRSTDTQYF.